The source of this T cell receptor (beta chain) is a study of blood T cell repertoires in COVID-19. Background on the study: Samples of COVID-19 (acute and convalescent) were obtained from the United States, Italy and Spain. T cells, B-cell-depleted T cells, or PBMCs supplied cDNA or gDNA.

Libraries were prepared by immunoSEQ multiplex PCR; TCRdb keeps only in-frame clonotypes and omits some of them. This table holds about 200,000 clones, 86% found once. Trimming cost V 3 bases and J 3 bases; bases outside gene matches: 14. This CDR3 comprises 17 residues. CDR1 and CDR2 (germline): KGHSH, LQKENI. Participants, roughly 18 to 90 years old, spanned approximately 26 US areas. In assigning cohorts, the study relied on participant-reported clinical history. Input material: PBMCs or T cells enriched from blood (not recorded which). The TCR originated in a middle-aged man with acute COVID-19. The chain carries TRBV18 and TRBJ2-7, with 7 nucleotides matching TRBD2. The CDR3 coding sequence is TGTGCCAGCTCACCCCGGACTAGTGCCGCGGGGAGCTACGAGCAGTACTTC. It specifies CASSPRTSAAGSYEQYF.